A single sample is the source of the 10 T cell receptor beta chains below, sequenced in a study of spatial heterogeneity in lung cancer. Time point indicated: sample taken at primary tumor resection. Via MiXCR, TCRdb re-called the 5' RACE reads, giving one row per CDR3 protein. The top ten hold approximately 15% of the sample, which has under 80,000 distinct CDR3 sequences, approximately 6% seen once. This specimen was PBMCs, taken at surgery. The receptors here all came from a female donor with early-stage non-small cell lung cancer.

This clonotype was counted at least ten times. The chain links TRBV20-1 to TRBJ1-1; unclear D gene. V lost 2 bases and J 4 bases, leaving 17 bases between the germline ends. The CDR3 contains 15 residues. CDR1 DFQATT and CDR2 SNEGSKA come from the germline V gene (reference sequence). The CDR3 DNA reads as TGCAGTGCTAGACCCAAAGGCTGGGAGGGCACTGAAGCTTTCTTT. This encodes CSARPKGWEGTEAFF.

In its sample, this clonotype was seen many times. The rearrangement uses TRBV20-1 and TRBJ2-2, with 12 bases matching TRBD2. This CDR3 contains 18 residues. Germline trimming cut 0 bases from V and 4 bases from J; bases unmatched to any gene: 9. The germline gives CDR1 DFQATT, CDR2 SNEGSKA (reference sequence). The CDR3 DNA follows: TGCAGTGCTAGAGAAGCTAGCGGGAGGGCCCGGGGCACCGGGGAGCTGTTTTTT. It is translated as CSAREASGRARGTGELFF.

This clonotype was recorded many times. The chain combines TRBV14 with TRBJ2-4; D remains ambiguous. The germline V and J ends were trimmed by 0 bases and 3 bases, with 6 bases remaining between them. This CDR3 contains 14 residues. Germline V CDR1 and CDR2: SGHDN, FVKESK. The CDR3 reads CASSQDRHKNIQYF. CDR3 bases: TGTGCCAGCAGCCAAGATAGGCACAAAAACATTCAGTACTTC.

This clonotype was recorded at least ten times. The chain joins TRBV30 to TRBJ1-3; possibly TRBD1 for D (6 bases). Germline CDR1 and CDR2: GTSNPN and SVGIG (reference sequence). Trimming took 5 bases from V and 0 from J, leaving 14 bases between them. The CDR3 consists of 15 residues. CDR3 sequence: CAWSSGASSGNTIYF. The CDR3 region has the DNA TGTGCCTGGTCTTCAGGGGCCAGCTCTGGAAACACCATATATTTT.

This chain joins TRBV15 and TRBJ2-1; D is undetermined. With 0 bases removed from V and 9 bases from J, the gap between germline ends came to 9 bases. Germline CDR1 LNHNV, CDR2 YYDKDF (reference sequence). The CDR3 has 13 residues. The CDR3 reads CATSRERTSEQFF. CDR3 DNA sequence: TGTGCCACCAGCAGAGAGAGAACTTCTGAGCAGTTCTTC.

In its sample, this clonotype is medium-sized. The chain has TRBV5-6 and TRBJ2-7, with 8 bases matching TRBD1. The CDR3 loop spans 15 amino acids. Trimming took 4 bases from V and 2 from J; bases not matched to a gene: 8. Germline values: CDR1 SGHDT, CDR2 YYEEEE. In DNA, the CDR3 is TGTGCCAGCAGCCCTGGGACAGGATTCACCTACGAGCAGTACTTC. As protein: CASSPGTGFTYEQYF.

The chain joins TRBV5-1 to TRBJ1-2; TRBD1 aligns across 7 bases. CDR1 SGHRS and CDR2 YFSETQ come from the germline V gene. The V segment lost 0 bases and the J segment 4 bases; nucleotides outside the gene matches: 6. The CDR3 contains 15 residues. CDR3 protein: CASSLEQGLAYGYTF. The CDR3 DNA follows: TGCGCCAGCAGCTTGGAACAGGGGTTGGCCTATGGCTACACCTTC.

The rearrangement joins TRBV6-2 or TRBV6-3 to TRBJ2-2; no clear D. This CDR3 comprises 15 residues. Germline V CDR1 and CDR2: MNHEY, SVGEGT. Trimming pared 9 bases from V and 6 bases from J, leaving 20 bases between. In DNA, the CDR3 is TGTGCCAGTCGAATCGGTCTCCGAACACCCGGGGAGCTGTTTTTT. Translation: CASRIGLRTPGELFF.

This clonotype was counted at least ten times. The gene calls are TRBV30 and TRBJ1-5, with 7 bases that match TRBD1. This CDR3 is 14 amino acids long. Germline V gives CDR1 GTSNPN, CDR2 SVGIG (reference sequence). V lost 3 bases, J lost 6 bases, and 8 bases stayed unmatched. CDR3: CAWSTGTAGQPQHF. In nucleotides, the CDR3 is TGTGCCTGGAGCACCGGGACAGCAGGTCAGCCCCAGCATTTT.

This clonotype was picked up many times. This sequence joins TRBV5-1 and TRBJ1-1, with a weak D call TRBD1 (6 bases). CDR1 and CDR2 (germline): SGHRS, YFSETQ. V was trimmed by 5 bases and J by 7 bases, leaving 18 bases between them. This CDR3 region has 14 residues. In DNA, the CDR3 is TGCGCCAGCAGGGCCACGGGGGCCAGCATTGAAGCTTTCTTT. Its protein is CASRATGASIEAFF. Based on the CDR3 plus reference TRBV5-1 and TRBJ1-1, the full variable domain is KAGVTQTPRYLIKTRGQQVTLSCSPISGHRSVSWYQQTPGQGLQFLFEYFSETQRNKGNFPGRFSGRQFSNSRSEMNVSTLELGDSALYLCASRATGASIEAFFGQGTRLTVV.